The 26 T cell receptor beta chains listed next were all sequenced from one sample in a study of blood T cell repertoires in COVID-19 (dated by TCRdb to the early 2020s). Library preparation was by the immunoSEQ multiplex PCR assay. The source is immuneACCESS, and TCRdb retained only in-frame sequences with V and J called. Part of the clones is not carried over; for the studies checked, unresolved V genes explain less than half of this, and the remainder is unexplained. This sample comprises some 330,000 clones, more than 70% of them detected only once. The ten largest clones represent less than 2.5% of the sample. The sequenced material came from PBMCs or T cells enriched from blood (not recorded which). These receptors were taken from a man in his forties in a cohort exposed to, infected with or recovered from COVID-19 (not recorded which).

This clone was counted between two and nine times. The sample contains more than one DNA sequence encoding this CDR3. The rearrangement links TRBV5-1 to TRBJ2-7, with 11 bases lining up with TRBD2. CDR3 size: 14 residues. With 2 bases clipped from V and 2 bases from J, the junction kept 0 bases outside the gene matches. CDR1 SGHRS and CDR2 YFSETQ come from the germline V gene. In DNA, the CDR3 is TGCGCCAGCAGCTTTAGCGGGAGGGCCTACGAGCAGTACTTC. Amino acid sequence: CASSFSGRAYEQYF. Full variable domain (missing parts from reference TRBV5-1 and TRBJ2-7): KAGVTQTPRYLIKTRGQQVTLSCSPISGHRSVSWYQQTPGQGLQFLFEYFSETQRNKGNFPGRFSGRQFSNSRSEMNVSTLELGDSALYLCASSFSGRAYEQYFGPGTRLTVT.

The rearrangement joins TRBV3-1 (or the pseudogene TRBV3-2) to TRBJ1-2; tentatively, D is TRBD1 (6 bases). V lost 2 bases to trimming and J lost 8 bases, with 12 bases between them. This CDR3 region has 13 residues. Germline V gives CDR1 LGHDT, CDR2 YNNKEL (reference sequence). DNA for the CDR3: TGTGCCAGCAGCCAAAATGGGGGCGCGGGCTACACCTTC. This gives the protein CASSQNGGAGYTF.

As to this clone: Other nucleotide sequences in the sample specify the same CDR3. The V and J genes are TRBV5-1 and TRBJ2-7, with D perhaps TRBD1 (6 bases). CDR3 length: 14 residues. V was shortened by 4 bases and J by 2 bases, with 13 bases between the two germline ends. Germline CDR1 and CDR2: SGHRS and YFSETQ. The CDR3 nucleotides read TGCGCCAGCAGCGAACAGGGTCCTCCCTACGAGCAGTACTTC. It yields the protein CASSEQGPPYEQYF.

The chain employs TRBV19 and TRBJ2-1; 10 bases are a match to TRBD2. CDR1 and CDR2 from the germline V gene are LNHDA and SQIVND (reference sequence). This CDR3 has 17 amino acids. J gave up 4 bases and V 5 bases, and 11 bases lay outside the gene matches. Written as DNA, the CDR3 is TGTGCCAGTAGTCCATTATTCGGGACTAGCGTTTACAATGAGCAGTTCTTC. Protein sequence: CASSPLFGTSVYNEQFF.

This chain joins TRBV19 and TRBJ1-2; 7 bases fit TRBD1. The CDR3 runs to 16 residues. Germline trimming cut 7 bases from V and 6 bases from J; bases unmatched to any gene: 17. The germline gives CDR1 LNHDA, CDR2 SQIVND (reference sequence). DNA for the CDR3: TGTGCCAGTAAGACCGGGACAGCCTTTGAAGCAAATGGCTACACCTTC. Translating it yields CASKTGTAFEANGYTF.

This chain joins TRBV29-1 and TRBJ1-1; 9 nucleotides align to TRBD1. From germline, CDR1 is SQVTM and CDR2 ANQGSEA. The J segment lost 5 bases and the V segment lost 5 bases, leaving 6 bases of the junction unmatched. This CDR3 has 13 residues. Here the CDR3 reads CSVRQGVWTEAFF. The CDR3 region has the DNA TGCAGCGTTAGACAGGGGGTGTGGACTGAAGCTTTCTTT.

This clone was seen only once. The V and J genes are TRBV30 and TRBJ2-3; D might be TRBD2 (6 bases). The germline gives CDR1 GTSNPN, CDR2 SVGIG (reference sequence). The CDR3 loop spans 12 amino acids. V shed 8 bases and J shed 0 bases, with 9 bases lying between them. The CDR3 sequence is CAGGESTDTQYF. CDR3 in DNA: TGTGCCGGCGGGGAGAGCACAGATACGCAGTATTTT.

V usage is TRBV14 and J usage is TRBJ2-3; 7 bases fit TRBD2. The V segment lost 0 bases and the J segment 2 bases; nucleotides outside the gene matches: 8. The CDR3 extends over 17 amino acids. CDR1 and CDR2 from the germline V gene are SGHDN and FVKESK. The CDR3 nucleotides read TGTGCCAGCAGCCAAGATTTGCGACTAGCCAACACAGATACGCAGTATTTT. Protein: CASSQDLRLANTDTQYF. Together with reference TRBV14 and TRBJ2-3, the CDR3 gives the full variable domain: EAGVTQFPSHSVIEKGQTVTLRCDPISGHDNLYWYRRVMGKEIKFLLHFVKESKQDESGMPNNRFLAERTGGTYSTLKVQPAELEDSGVYFCASSQDLRLANTDTQYFGPGTRLTVL.

This clone was detected only a few times. The J gene is TRBJ1-5, the V gene TRBV7-9, with 7 bases aligning to TRBD1. The germline gives CDR1 SEHNR, CDR2 FQNEAQ (reference sequence). The CDR3 is made up of 14 amino acids. Losses at the gene ends were 5 bases for V and 11 bases for J; bases not matched to a gene: 12. The chain's CDR3 is CASSPQTGMGAQHF. DNA of the CDR3: TGTGCCAGCAGCCCACAGACAGGGATGGGGGCCCAGCATTTT.

This sequence joins TRBV28 and TRBJ1-1, with TRBD1 as a possible D gene (5 bases). Germline V gene lookup returns CDR1 MDHEN and CDR2 SYDVKM. Trimming pared 4 bases from V and 4 bases from J, leaving 10 bases between. This CDR3 comprises 13 residues. In DNA, the CDR3 is TGTGCCAGCAGTTCGGGGGGAAGCACTGAAGCTTTCTTT. Its translation is CASSSGGSTEAFF.

The chain links TRBV27 to TRBJ1-3; 9 nucleotides match TRBD1. The V gene end was trimmed by 5 bases and the J gene end by 8 bases; junction bases not matched to a gene: 13. Looked up from germline, CDR1 is MNHEY and CDR2 is SMNVEV (reference sequence). The CDR3 sequence is 16 residues long. The CDR3 sequence is CASSPGVDRGWDTIYF. The CDR3 DNA reads TGTGCCAGCAGTCCAGGCGTGGACAGGGGCTGGGACACCATATATTTT.

V gene TRBV10-3 combines with J gene TRBJ1-2; TRBD1 matches 8 bases. Germline-derived CDR1 and CDR2 are ENHRY and SYGVKD. CDR3 length equals 12 residues. Unmatched junction bases numbered 3, after V lost 10 bases and J lost 2 bases. The CDR3, as DNA: TGTGCCACCGGGACAGGCAACTATGGCTACACCTTC. This translates into CATGTGNYGYTF.

The genes are TRBV21-1 and TRBJ2-7; the table calls TRBD1, which could not be checked here. TRBV21-1 constitutes a pseudogene. The CDR3 spans 15 residues. CDR3 coding DNA: TGTGCCAGCAGCAAAGTTGGGGGCTACTCCTACGAGCAGTACTTC. This translates into CASSKVGGYSYEQYF.

The rearrangement joins TRBV6-5 to TRBJ2-7; a possible D gene is TRBD1 (5 bases). CDR3 length: 15 residues. The germline V gene encodes CDR1 MNHEY and CDR2 SVGAGI. Deletions cut 0 bases from V and 2 bases from J, with 11 bases between. The CDR3 coding sequence is TGTGCCAGCAGTTACTCCTTAACAGGCCCCTACGAGCAGTACTTC. This codes for CASSYSLTGPYEQYF.

The chain employs TRBV5-1 and TRBJ2-5, with TRBD1 matching 8 bases. CDR1 is SGHRS, CDR2 YFSETQ, per germline. J lost 5 bases, V lost 4 bases, and 13 bases had no gene match. The CDR3 sequence is 16 residues long. CDR3 sequence reads: CASSTNDGTGSETQYF. CDR3 nucleotide sequence: TGCGCCAGCAGCACAAACGACGGGACAGGTAGTGAGACCCAGTACTTC.

The chain is built from TRBV24-1 and TRBJ2-5; TRBD2 agrees at 8 bases. The CDR3 contains 14 residues. Unmatched junction bases numbered 6, after V lost 6 bases and J lost 4 bases. Germline CDR1 is KGHDR and CDR2 is SFDVKD. CDR3 in DNA: TGTGCCACCAGTCCCGGGGGGGTAGGAGAGACCCAGTACTTC. Its protein is CATSPGGVGETQYF.

This chain connects TRBV28 to TRBJ1-5; D might be TRBD1 (6 bases). Deletions cut 7 bases from V and 4 bases from J, with 14 bases between. Germline V gene sequence: CDR1 MDHEN, CDR2 SYDVKM. The CDR3 runs 14 residues. In DNA form, the CDR3 reads TGTGCCAGCAAAGGTTGGACAGTTAATCAGCCCCAGCATTTT. Its protein product is CASKGWTVNQPQHF.

Remarks on this clone: At one end the junction does not follow the germline gene, possibly because of a read error. This chain connects TRBV13 to TRBJ2-7; a possible D gene is TRBD1 (5 bases). The CDR3 loop spans 12 amino acids. From germline, CDR1 is PRHDT and CDR2 FYEKMQ (reference sequence). The DNA for the CDR3 is TGTGCCAGCAGCCTAGGGGCGGTCGAGCAGTACTTC. Amino acid sequence: CASSLGAVEQYF.

Comments on this clone: The sample contains more than one DNA sequence encoding this CDR3. This sequence joins TRBV5-1 and TRBJ2-7; D is uncertain. Trimming shortened V by 5 bases and J by 3 bases, and 6 bases separated the two germline ends. CDR3 size: 11 residues. Germline lookup yields CDR1 SGHRS and CDR2 YFSETQ. This chain's CDR3 is CASSAGYEQYF. The CDR3 nucleotides are TGCGCCAGCAGTGCCGGCTACGAGCAGTACTTC.

This chain joins TRBV5-1 and TRBJ2-7; 9 positions agree with TRBD1. The germline V gene has CDR1 SGHRS and CDR2 YFSETQ. This CDR3 is built from 14 residues. The V segment lost 6 bases and the J segment 3 bases; nucleotides outside the gene matches: 7. The CDR3 is CASTPGTGNYEQYF. In nucleotides, the CDR3 is TGCGCCAGCACCCCTGGGACAGGGAACTACGAGCAGTACTTC. The whole variable domain, remainder taken from reference TRBV5-1 and TRBJ2-7, is KAGVTQTPRYLIKTRGQQVTLSCSPISGHRSVSWYQQTPGQGLQFLFEYFSETQRNKGNFPGRFSGRQFSNSRSEMNVSTLELGDSALYLCASTPGTGNYEQYFGPGTRLTVT.

J is TRBJ2-4 and V is TRBV3-1 (or the pseudogene TRBV3-2), with TRBD2 identical over 16 bases. Germline loops: CDR1 LGHDT, CDR2 YNNKEL (reference sequence). Trimming at V came to 4 bases and at J to 9 bases, leaving 9 bases not matched to a gene. This CDR3 contains 17 residues. This CDR3 reads CASSLMRGLAGGVIQYF. The CDR3 DNA reads as TGTGCCAGCAGCCTTATGAGGGGACTAGCGGGAGGGGTCATTCAGTACTTC.

Of note for this clone: Within the sample, other DNA sequences also encode this same CDR3. The chain employs TRBV2 and TRBJ1-1; 7 bases are shared with TRBD1. Unmatched junction bases numbered 1, after V lost 2 bases and J lost 1 base. This CDR3 spans 14 amino acids. Germline values: CDR1 SNHLY, CDR2 FYNNEI. CDR3 amino acids: CASSEQGGNTEAFF. DNA of the CDR3: TGTGCCAGCAGTGAACAGGGGGGGAACACTGAAGCTTTCTTT.

This rearrangement joins TRBV5-1 to TRBJ2-3; tentatively, D is TRBD2 (6 bases). This CDR3 comprises 14 residues. The V and J ends lost 7 bases and 2 bases respectively, with 14 bases between them. Germline values: CDR1 SGHRS, CDR2 YFSETQ. CDR3 region: CASDLQGLTDTQYF. The CDR3 DNA reads TGCGCCAGCGATCTTCAGGGACTCACAGATACGCAGTATTTT.

The V gene is TRBV19, the J gene TRBJ2-1; 10 nucleotides align to TRBD2. This CDR3 has 16 amino acids. The V gene end was trimmed by 1 base and the J gene end by 4 bases; junction bases not matched to a gene: 4. Germline CDR1 LNHDA, CDR2 SQIVND (reference sequence). CDR3 coding DNA: TGTGCCAGTAGTATAGTTTCTAGCGGGGGATACAATGAGCAGTTCTTC. Encoded protein: CASSIVSSGGYNEQFF.

The chain uses TRBV3-1 (or the pseudogene TRBV3-2) and TRBJ2-7, with 7 bases lining up with TRBD2. J gave up 7 bases and V 4 bases, and 16 bases lay outside the gene matches. This CDR3 is built from 16 residues. CDR1 and CDR2 from the germline V gene are LGHDT and YNNKEL (reference sequence). The CDR3 protein is CASSPKKSGGRREQYF. CDR3 DNA: TGTGCCAGCAGCCCAAAGAAGTCGGGGGGACGACGGGAGCAGTACTTC.

This chain connects TRBV27 to TRBJ1-1; 7 bases map to TRBD1. V trimming: 5 bases; J trimming: 1 base; junction bases outside the gene matches: 4. This CDR3 has 14 residues. Germline CDR1 reads MNHEY; CDR2 reads SMNVEV (reference sequence). The DNA of the CDR3 is TGTGCCAGCAGTGCGCGGACAGGGAACACTGAAGCTTTCTTT. This translates into CASSARTGNTEAFF.